This T cell receptor beta chain was retrieved from a study of control samples from healthy donors and cancer patients. Sequencing used immunoSEQ multiplex PCR; TCRdb keeps in-frame clones, though not all of them. The repertoire has 150,000 to 200,000 clones, around 88% of them found once; the top ten carry under 2%. V lost 5 bases and J 7 bases, leaving 12 bases between the germline ends. The CDR3 loop spans 13 amino acids. Germline values: CDR1 SGHTA, CDR2 FQGTGA. Material: blood. The source of this sequence is a man aged 18 to 29 in good health. J is TRBJ2-1 and V is TRBV7-3; TRBD1 might be the D (6 bases). The DNA for the CDR3 is TGTGCCAGCAGCCCGACAGGATCGAATGAGCAGTTCTTC. Encoded protein: CASSPTGSNEQFF.